This entry features one T cell receptor beta chain sequence. The antigen is not known. The V and J ends lost 0 bases and 5 bases respectively, with 12 bases between them. The CDR3 loop spans 14 amino acids. In germline, CDR1 is SGDLS, CDR2 YYNGEE. Using its own MiXCR run on the 5' RACE reads, TCRdb lists one record per CDR3 protein. Of 250,000 or so distinct CDR3 sequences in the sample, about 20% were seen once. This specimen comes from a study of CD8 T cells in ankylosing spondylitis. Study results and caveats: Within peripheral blood, clones linked to disease were CD8+ and relatively rare. The authors reported significant enrichment of disease-linked clones in matched ankylosing spondylitis synovial fluid. The study identified a TCR beta motif of under ten highly homologous variants that appeared characteristic of ankylosing spondylitis blood.

This receptor was taken from a male donor with ankylosing spondylitis or in good health (not recorded which). The genes are TRBV9 and TRBJ2-7, with D perhaps TRBD1 (5 bases). Sequencing was carried out using blood, either unsorted or a sorted T cell fraction (not recorded which). This CDR3 reads CASSVDWGGDEQYF. CDR3 DNA sequence: TGTGCCAGCAGCGTAGATTGGGGCGGCGACGAGCAGTACTTC.